This T cell receptor (beta chain) originates from a study of PD-L1 blockade in urothelial cancer. The time point: pretreatment peripheral blood. Assay used: immunoSEQ multiplex PCR; TCRdb lists only in-frame clones, some missing. The sample has 45,000 to 70,000 clones, 85% seen once. The receptor comes from a man in his sixties or seventies with urothelial cancer. Sequenced material: PBMCs, taken around atezolizumab (anti-PD-L1) treatment.

The CDR3 nucleotides are TGTGCCAGCAGCCCAGGGGGCACGGCAGCAGATACGCAGTATTTT. Its translation is CASSPGGTAADTQYF. The rearrangement joins TRBV27 to TRBJ2-3, with 8 bases fitting TRBD1. The length of the CDR3 is 15 residues. V dropped 6 bases and J dropped 4; count of bases not matched to a gene: 9. Germline assignment: CDR1 MNHEY and CDR2 SMNVEV (reference sequence).